One sample yielded the 8 T cell receptor beta chains listed below, sequenced in a study of ipilimumab plus nivolumab after autologous stem cell transplantation. Using immunoSEQ multiplex PCR, the repertoire was profiled, and TCRdb retains in-frame clones only, with some absent. The table has fewer than 25,000 clones, nearly 75% seen once. The sequences come from PBMCs, collected in a trial of ipilimumab plus nivolumab as post-transplant consolidation. Every receptor here comes from a male donor with diffuse large B-cell lymphoma.

The chain links TRBV5-1 to TRBJ2-7; 9 bases match TRBD1. V lost 0 bases and J lost 5; bases outside the gene matches: 6. Germline CDR1 SGHRS, CDR2 YFSETQ. The CDR3 is 15 amino acids. CDR3 sequence reads: CASSLEGTGFHEQYF. DNA for the CDR3: TGCGCCAGCAGCTTGGAGGGGACAGGGTTCCACGAGCAGTACTTC.

The rearrangement joins TRBV27 to TRBJ2-7; the D is unclear. CDR3 length equals 13 residues. Between the trimmed V and J ends, which lost 5 bases and 1 base, there was a span of 9 bases. Germline loops: CDR1 MNHEY, CDR2 SMNVEV (reference sequence). As DNA, the CDR3 is TGTGCCAGCAGTCCCAGGCTTTCCTACGAGCAGTACTTC. As protein: CASSPRLSYEQYF.

This rearrangement joins TRBV11-3 to TRBJ2-7; perhaps TRBD1 as D (5 bases). Trimming cost V 3 bases and J 3 bases, with 15 bases left between them. Germline V lookup: CDR1 SGHNT, CDR2 YENEEA. This CDR3 has 15 residues. The CDR3 DNA is TGTGCCAGCAGCTTGGGCGAGACAGTAATCTACGAGCAGTACTTC. It yields the protein CASSLGETVIYEQYF. The variable domain in full, completed from reference TRBV11-3 and TRBJ2-7, reads EAGVVQSPRYKIIEKKQPVAFWCNPISGHNTLYWYLQNLGQGPELLIRYENEEAVDDSQLPKDRFSAERLKGVDSTLKIQPAELGDSAVYLCASSLGETVIYEQYFGPGTRLTVT.

The rearrangement joins TRBV25-1 to TRBJ1-1, with 7 bases matching TRBD1. This CDR3 spans 13 amino acids. CDR1 and CDR2 from the germline V gene are MGHDK and SYGVNS. With 4 bases clipped from V and 4 bases from J, the junction kept 3 bases outside the gene matches. Here the CDR3 reads CASSVQGSTEAFF. The CDR3 nucleotides are TGTGCCAGCAGTGTACAGGGGAGCACTGAAGCTTTCTTT.

This clone was picked up one time. This chain joins TRBV2 and TRBJ2-7; TRBD2 aligns across 8 bases. Germline lookup yields CDR1 SNHLY and CDR2 FYNNEI. The CDR3 sequence is 16 residues long. The V segment lost 6 bases and the J segment 0 bases; nucleotides outside the gene matches: 10. Here the CDR3 reads CASSRSGDASSYEQYF. In DNA, the CDR3 is TGTGCCAGCAGCCGTAGCGGGGACGCTAGCTCCTACGAGCAGTACTTC.

This clone was detected only once. The gene calls are TRBV29-1 and TRBJ2-3; either TRBD1 or TRBD2 may supply D (5 bases each). This CDR3 is 13 amino acids long. Looked up from germline, CDR1 is SQVTM and CDR2 is ANQGSEA. V was trimmed by 7 bases and J by 2 bases, leaving 13 bases between them. CDR3 bases: TGCAGCGGGACGGGACGCCTCACAGATACGCAGTATTTT. It translates to CSGTGRLTDTQYF.

The chain combines TRBV6-1 with TRBJ1-5; D is undetermined. Between the trimmed V and J ends, which lost 7 bases and 3 bases, there was a span of 16 bases. Germline CDR1 is MNHNS and CDR2 is SASEGT. CDR3 length: 15 residues. The CDR3 is CASTLEVGDNQPQHF. The DNA of the CDR3 is TGTGCCAGCACCCTGGAGGTCGGCGACAATCAGCCCCAGCATTTT.

By proportion, this clone is medium-sized. The chain combines TRBV18 with TRBJ1-2; 7 positions agree with TRBD1. J gave up 4 bases and V 6 bases, and 8 bases lay outside the gene matches. CDR1 KGHSH and CDR2 LQKENI come from the germline V gene. There are 14 residues in the CDR3. CDR3 protein: CASSPNTGAYGYTF. CDR3 in DNA: TGTGCCAGCTCCCCCAACACAGGGGCCTATGGCTACACCTTC.